The clone carrying this T cell receptor (beta chain) was seen more than once but under ten times. Its target is unknown. This sample was taken from a study of beta chain features in type 1 diabetes. A single heparinised blood sample, averaging roughly 100 mL, was obtained per donor. Study-level points and caveats: Fewer insertions but more deletions were seen at VDJ junctions in type 1 diabetes patients. There was a moderate but significant shortening of TCRB CDR3s in all four CD4+ subsets of Type 1 diabetes patients.

The CDR3 extends over 15 amino acids. Germline CDR1 and CDR2: ENHRY and SYGVKD. Trimming left V 0 bases short and J 8 bases short, with 16 bases between. Since all of the isolated RNA was reverse transcribed, expressed TCRB transcripts were what got sequenced. The assay was immunoSEQ multiplex PCR, and TCRdb's table has in-frame clones only and misses some. The sample records around 300,000 clones, approximately 8.1% being singletons. This sequence originates from a woman younger than 35 in good health. The sequencing sample was made of central memory CD4+ T cells from blood. The gene calls are TRBV10-3 and TRBJ1-1; D remains ambiguous. CDR3 sequence reads: CAISESGGFSGEAFF. For the CDR3, the DNA is TGTGCCATCAGTGAGTCGGGAGGTTTTTCGGGCGAAGCTTTCTTT.